This T cell receptor beta chain was documented in a study of CD8 T cells in Susac syndrome. The study's findings and limits: Among active patients and in TEMRA cells, CD8+ clonal expansion in Susac reached its peak.

This CDR3 region has 14 residues. The V end was cut by 4 bases, the J end by 5 bases, with 12 bases between. CDR1 is SGHNT and CDR2 is YYREEE in the germline V gene (reference sequence). Patients with Susac syndrome met diagnostic criteria that were recently defined for definite or probable disease. Notes on this clonotype: Its antigen is currently unknown.

RNA amounts of roughly 0.45 to 1 ug underwent reverse transcription with random hexamers. Via MiXCR, TCRdb re-called the immunoSEQ multiplex PCR reads, giving one row per CDR3 protein. The sample includes 85,000 to 130,000 distinct CDR3 sequences, 94% seen only once; the top ten take 0.4% to 0.5%. The V gene is TRBV5-4, the J gene TRBJ1-4; D call uncertain. Sequenced sample: CD8+ T cells from PBMCs. The source is a human donor with Susac syndrome. CDR3 nucleotide sequence: TGTGCCAGCAGCGTGGACGGAAACAATGAAAAACTGTTTTTT. Its translation is CASSVDGNNEKLFF.